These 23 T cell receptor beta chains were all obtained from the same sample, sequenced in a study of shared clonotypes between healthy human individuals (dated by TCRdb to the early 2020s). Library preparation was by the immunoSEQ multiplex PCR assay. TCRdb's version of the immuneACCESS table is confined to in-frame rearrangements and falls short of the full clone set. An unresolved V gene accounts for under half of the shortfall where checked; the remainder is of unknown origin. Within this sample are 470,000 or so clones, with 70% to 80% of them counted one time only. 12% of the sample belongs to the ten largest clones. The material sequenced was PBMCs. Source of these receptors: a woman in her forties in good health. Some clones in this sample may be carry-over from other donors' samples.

The CDR3, as DNA: TGTGCCAGCAGCCGTAGACTAGGGGTCGGCACCGGGGAGCTGTTTTTT. Translating it yields CASSRRLGVGTGELFF. V usage is TRBV7-9 and J usage is TRBJ2-2, with a weak D call TRBD2 (6 bases). The V and J ends lost 5 bases and 4 bases respectively, with 17 bases between them. Germline values: CDR1 SEHNR, CDR2 FQNEAQ (reference sequence). The CDR3 has 16 amino acids.

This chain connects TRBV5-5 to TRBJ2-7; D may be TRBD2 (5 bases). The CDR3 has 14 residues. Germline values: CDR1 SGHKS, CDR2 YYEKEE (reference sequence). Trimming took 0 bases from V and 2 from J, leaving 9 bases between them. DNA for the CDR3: TGTGCCAGCAGCTTGGCGGGATCCCCCTACGAGCAGTACTTC. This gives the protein CASSLAGSPYEQYF.

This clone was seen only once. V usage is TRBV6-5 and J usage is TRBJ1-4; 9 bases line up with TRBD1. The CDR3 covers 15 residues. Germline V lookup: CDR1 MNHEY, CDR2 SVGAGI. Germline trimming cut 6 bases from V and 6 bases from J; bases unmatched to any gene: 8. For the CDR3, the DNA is TGTGCCAGCAGGGAGCCTCGGACAGGGGATGAAAAACTGTTTTTT. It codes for CASREPRTGDEKLFF.

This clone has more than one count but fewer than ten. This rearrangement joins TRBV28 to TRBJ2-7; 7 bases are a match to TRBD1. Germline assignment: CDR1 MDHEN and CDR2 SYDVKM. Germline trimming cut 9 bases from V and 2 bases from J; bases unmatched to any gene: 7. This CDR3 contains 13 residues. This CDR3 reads CASSQGTPYEQYF. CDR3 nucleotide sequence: TGTGCCAGTTCACAGGGGACCCCCTACGAGCAGTACTTC.

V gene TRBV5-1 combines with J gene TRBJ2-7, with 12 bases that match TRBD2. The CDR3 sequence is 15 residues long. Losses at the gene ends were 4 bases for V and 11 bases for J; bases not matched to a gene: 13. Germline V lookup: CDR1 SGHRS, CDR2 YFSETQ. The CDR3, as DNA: TGCGCCAGCAGCCCTGCCTCACTAGCGGGAGGTCTAGAGTACTTC. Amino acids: CASSPASLAGGLEYF.

Here the CDR3 DNA reads TGTGCCAGCAGCTCATTGGGGGGGCAGACTCACAACTATGGCTACACCTTC. Translating gives CASSSLGGQTHNYGYTF. The rearrangement uses TRBV28 and TRBJ1-2; D is possibly TRBD1 (6 bases). V was cut by 6 bases and J by 2 bases, with 22 bases left in between. Per germline, CDR1 MDHEN and CDR2 SYDVKM. CDR3 length: 17 residues.

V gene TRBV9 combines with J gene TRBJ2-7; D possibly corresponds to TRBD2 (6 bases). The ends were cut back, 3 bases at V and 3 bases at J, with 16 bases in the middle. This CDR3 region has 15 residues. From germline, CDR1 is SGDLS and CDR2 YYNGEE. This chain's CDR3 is CASSASGGWDYEQYF. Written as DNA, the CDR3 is TGTGCCAGCAGCGCCTCCGGGGGATGGGACTACGAGCAGTACTTC.

This chain's CDR3 is CASSLTSGKTDTQYF. In nucleotides, the CDR3 is TGTGCCAGCTCACTAACTAGCGGGAAGACAGATACGCAGTATTTT. The chain couples TRBV18 to TRBJ2-3; 10 bases are shared with TRBD2. This CDR3 spans 15 amino acids. Germline V lookup: CDR1 KGHSH, CDR2 LQKENI. Trimming cost V 4 bases and J 3 bases; bases outside gene matches: 4.

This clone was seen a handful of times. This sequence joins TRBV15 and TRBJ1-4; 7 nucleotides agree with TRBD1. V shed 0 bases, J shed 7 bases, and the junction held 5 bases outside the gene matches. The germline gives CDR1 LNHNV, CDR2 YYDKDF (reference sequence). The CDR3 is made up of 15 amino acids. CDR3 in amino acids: CATSRDQTGSEKLFF. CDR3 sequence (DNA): TGTGCCACCAGCAGAGATCAGACAGGGAGTGAAAAACTGTTTTTT.

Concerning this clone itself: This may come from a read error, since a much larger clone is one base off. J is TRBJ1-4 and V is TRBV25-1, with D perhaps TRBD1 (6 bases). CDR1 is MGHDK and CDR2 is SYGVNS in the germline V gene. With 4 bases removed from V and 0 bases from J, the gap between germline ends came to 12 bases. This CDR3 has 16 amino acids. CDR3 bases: TGTGCCAGCAGTGCTAAAGGGGACACAACTAATGAAAAACTGTTTTTT. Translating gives CASSAKGDTTNEKLFF.

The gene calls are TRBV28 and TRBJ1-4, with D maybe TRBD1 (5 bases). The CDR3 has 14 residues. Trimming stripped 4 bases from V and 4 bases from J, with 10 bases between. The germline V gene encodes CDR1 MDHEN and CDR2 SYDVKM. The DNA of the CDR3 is TGTGCCAGCAGTTCCCCCGACAGTAATGAAAAACTGTTTTTT. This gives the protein CASSSPDSNEKLFF.

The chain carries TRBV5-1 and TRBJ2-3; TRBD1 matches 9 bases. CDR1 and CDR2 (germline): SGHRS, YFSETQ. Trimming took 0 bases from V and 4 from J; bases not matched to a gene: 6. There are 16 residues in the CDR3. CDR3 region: CASSLGGQGLADTQYF. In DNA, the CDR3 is TGCGCCAGCAGCTTGGGTGGACAGGGGTTAGCAGATACGCAGTATTTT.

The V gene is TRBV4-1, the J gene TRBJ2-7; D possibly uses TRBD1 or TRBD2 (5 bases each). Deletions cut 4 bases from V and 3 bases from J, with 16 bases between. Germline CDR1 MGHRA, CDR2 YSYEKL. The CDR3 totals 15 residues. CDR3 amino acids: CASSPQARDLYEQYF. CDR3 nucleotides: TGCGCCAGCAGCCCCCAGGCTAGGGACCTCTACGAGCAGTACTTC.

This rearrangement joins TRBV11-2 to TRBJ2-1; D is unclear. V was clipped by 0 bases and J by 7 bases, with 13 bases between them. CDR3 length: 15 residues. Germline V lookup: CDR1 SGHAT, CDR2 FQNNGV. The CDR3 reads CASSLDPGGWNEQFF. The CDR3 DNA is TGTGCCAGCAGCTTAGATCCGGGCGGTTGGAATGAGCAGTTCTTC.

The CDR3 DNA sequence: TGTGCCAGCACCGGGACTAGCGGGAGCCGGGAGACCCAGTACTTC. Its protein product is CASTGTSGSRETQYF. V and J are TRBV2 and TRBJ2-5; 14 bases match TRBD2. There are 15 residues in the CDR3. Trimming at V came to 7 bases and at J to 5 bases, leaving 6 bases not matched to a gene. CDR1 and CDR2 from the germline V gene are SNHLY and FYNNEI.

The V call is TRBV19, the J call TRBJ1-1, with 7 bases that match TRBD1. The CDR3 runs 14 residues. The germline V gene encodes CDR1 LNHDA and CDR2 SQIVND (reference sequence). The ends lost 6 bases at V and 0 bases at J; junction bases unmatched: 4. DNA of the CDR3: TGTGCCAGTAGATCGGGACAGTTGAACACTGAAGCTTTCTTT. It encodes CASRSGQLNTEAFF.

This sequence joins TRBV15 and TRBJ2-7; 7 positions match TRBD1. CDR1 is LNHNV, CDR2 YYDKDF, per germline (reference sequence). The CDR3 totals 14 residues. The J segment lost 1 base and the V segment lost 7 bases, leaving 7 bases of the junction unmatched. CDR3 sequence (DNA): TGTGCCACCAAAAGGGACAGCACATCCTACGAGCAGTACTTC. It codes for CATKRDSTSYEQYF.

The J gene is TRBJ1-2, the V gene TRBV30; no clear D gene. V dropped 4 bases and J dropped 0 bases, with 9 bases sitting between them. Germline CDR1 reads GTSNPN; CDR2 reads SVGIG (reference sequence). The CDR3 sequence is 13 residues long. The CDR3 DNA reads TGTGCCTGGAAGTTACCTTCTAACTATGGCTACACCTTC. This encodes CAWKLPSNYGYTF.

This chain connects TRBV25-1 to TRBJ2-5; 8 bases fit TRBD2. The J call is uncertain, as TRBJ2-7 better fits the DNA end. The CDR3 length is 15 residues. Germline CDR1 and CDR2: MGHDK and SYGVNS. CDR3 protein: CASTTKGLAGYEQYF. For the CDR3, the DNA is TGTGCCAGCACCACCAAGGGGCTAGCGGGCTACGAGCAGTACTTC.

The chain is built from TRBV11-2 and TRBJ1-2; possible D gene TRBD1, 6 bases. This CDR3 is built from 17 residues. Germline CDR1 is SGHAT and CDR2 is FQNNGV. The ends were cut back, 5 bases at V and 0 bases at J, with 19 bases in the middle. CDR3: CASSPTSARGANYGYTF. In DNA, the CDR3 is TGTGCCAGCAGCCCCACATCCGCCAGGGGAGCTAACTATGGCTACACCTTC.

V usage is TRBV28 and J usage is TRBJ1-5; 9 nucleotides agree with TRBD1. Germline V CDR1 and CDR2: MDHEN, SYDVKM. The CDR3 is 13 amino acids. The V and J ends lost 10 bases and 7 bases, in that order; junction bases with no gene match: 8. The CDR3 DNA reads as TGTGCCACTTCGACAGGGGGTGGACAGCCCCAGCATTTT. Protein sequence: CATSTGGGQPQHF.

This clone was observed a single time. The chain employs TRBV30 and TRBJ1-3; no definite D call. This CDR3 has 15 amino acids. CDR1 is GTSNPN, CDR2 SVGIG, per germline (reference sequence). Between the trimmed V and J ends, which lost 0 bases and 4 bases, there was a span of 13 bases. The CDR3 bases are TGTGCCTGGAGTGTACGAGAGGATATAGGAAACACCATATATTTT. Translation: CAWSVREDIGNTIYF.

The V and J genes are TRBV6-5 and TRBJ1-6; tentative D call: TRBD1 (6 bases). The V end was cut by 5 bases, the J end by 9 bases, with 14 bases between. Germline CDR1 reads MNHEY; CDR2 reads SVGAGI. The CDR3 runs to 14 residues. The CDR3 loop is CASSANRAGSPLHF. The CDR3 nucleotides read TGTGCCAGCAGTGCAAACAGGGCGGGTTCACCCCTCCACTTT.